The rows below give T cell receptor beta chains drawn from one sample of a study of blood T cell repertoires in COVID-19. Sequencing used immunoSEQ multiplex PCR; TCRdb keeps in-frame clones, though not all of them. The sample yields some 170,000 clones, over 80% seen once. Input material: peripheral blood. All receptors come from a woman aged 40 to 49 with COVID-19, enrolled during active disease. CDR3s include the opening cysteine and the closing phenylalanine or tryptophan. The D gene is left open where the match is weak. A clone size is listed for some rows: how often the clone was seen (once, few, many), or a class if it is expanded.

CDR3nt: TGCAGCGTTGAAGTCTGGGGCGGTAGGAACTCCTACGAGCAGTACTTC
CDR3aa: CSVEVWGGRNSYEQYF
v_gene: TRBV29-1
abundance: few
j_gene: TRBJ2-7
d_gene: NA

CDR3nt: TGCGCCAGCAGCTCCCGACAGGGCTCCTACAATGAGCAGTTCTTC
CDR3aa: CASSSRQGSYNEQFF
v_gene: TRBV5-1
abundance: NA
j_gene: TRBJ2-1
d_gene: TRBD1

CDR3nt: TGTGCCAGCAGGTCAGACAGCTACGAGCAGTACTTC
CDR3aa: CASRSDSYEQYF
v_gene: TRBV9
abundance: NA
j_gene: TRBJ2-7
d_gene: NA

CDR3nt: TGTGCCAGTAGCCCCCACAGGGGGGGGGACTATCACTCGGACACTGAAGCTTTCTTT
CDR3aa: CASSPHRGGDYHSDTEAFF
v_gene: TRBV19
abundance: NA
j_gene: TRBJ1-1
d_gene: TRBD1

CDR3nt: TGTGCCAGTAGACCCACCGGGTATGAGCAGTTCTTC
CDR3aa: CASRPTGYEQFF
v_gene: TRBV19
abundance: NA
j_gene: TRBJ2-1
d_gene: NA

CDR3nt: TGTGCCAGCAGTTACTCGTTGCAAGGACAGGGGGCGCAGAAGTACTTC
CDR3aa: CASSYSLQGQGAQKYF
v_gene: TRBV6-5
abundance: NA
j_gene: TRBJ2-7
d_gene: TRBD1

CDR3nt: TGTGCCAGCAGCTCTCGACTAGCGGGGCTGACCGGGGCCGGGAATGAGCAGTTCTTC
CDR3aa: CASSSRLAGLTGAGNEQFF
v_gene: TRBV9
abundance: NA
j_gene: TRBJ2-1
d_gene: TRBD2

CDR3nt: TGTGCCAGCAGCTTAGTAGTGAGGGTAGGTAGCAATCAGCCCCAGCATTTT
CDR3aa: CASSLVVRVGSNQPQHF
v_gene: TRBV5-5
abundance: NA
j_gene: TRBJ1-5
d_gene: NA

CDR3nt: TGCGCCAGCAGCGAGAGACAGAACGAAGCTTTCTTT
CDR3aa: CASSERQNEAFF
v_gene: TRBV4-1
abundance: NA
j_gene: TRBJ1-1
d_gene: NA

CDR3nt: TGTGCCAGCTCACCACCCCGAGGACAGGGTTACGAGCAGTACTTC
CDR3aa: CASSPPRGQGYEQYF
v_gene: TRBV18
abundance: once
j_gene: TRBJ2-7
d_gene: TRBD1

CDR3nt: TGTGCCAGCTTCTCGGCGACAGTAATCTACACCTTC
CDR3aa: CASFSATVIYTF
v_gene: TRBV12-3/TRBV12-4
abundance: NA
j_gene: TRBJ1-2
d_gene: NA

CDR3nt: TGTGCCAGCAGCCTAGGTGGGGGCGGCTCACCCCTCCACTTT
CDR3aa: CASSLGGGGSPLHF
v_gene: TRBV9
abundance: NA
j_gene: TRBJ1-6
d_gene: NA

CDR3nt: TGTGCCAGCAGTTTACTGGGACAGCAACCCTACGAGCAGTACTTC
CDR3aa: CASSLLGQQPYEQYF
v_gene: TRBV28
abundance: NA
j_gene: TRBJ2-7
d_gene: TRBD1

CDR3nt: TGTGCCAGCAGCCAATACACAGGGAAGGTGGCCAACGTCCTGACTTTC
CDR3aa: CASSQYTGKVANVLTF
v_gene: TRBV5-6
abundance: NA
j_gene: TRBJ2-6
d_gene: NA

CDR3nt: TGTGCCAGTAGTGGGACTGAGGCTTCACCCCTCCACTTT
CDR3aa: CASSGTEASPLHF
v_gene: TRBV19
abundance: NA
j_gene: TRBJ1-6
d_gene: NA

CDR3nt: TGTGCCAGCGCCAACAGGGGAAAACGTGAAAAACTGTTTTTT
CDR3aa: CASANRGKREKLFF
v_gene: TRBV27
abundance: NA
j_gene: TRBJ1-4
d_gene: TRBD1

CDR3nt: TGTGCCAGCTCAGCTCTACTAGCGGGGGTCCCCTCTTTGGGGAATGAGCAGTTCTTC
CDR3aa: CASSALLAGVPSLGNEQFF
v_gene: TRBV18
abundance: NA
j_gene: TRBJ2-1
d_gene: TRBD2

CDR3nt: TGTGCCAGCAGCCCGATGACAGGGTCTGAGGGCACTGAAGCTTTCTTT
CDR3aa: CASSPMTGSEGTEAFF
v_gene: TRBV13
abundance: NA
j_gene: TRBJ1-1
d_gene: TRBD1

CDR3nt: TGTGCCATCAAATCGGAGGGACGGGATAATTCACCCCTCCACTTT
CDR3aa: CAIKSEGRDNSPLHF
v_gene: TRBV10-3
abundance: NA
j_gene: TRBJ1-6
d_gene: NA

CDR3nt: TGTGCCAGCAGTGCCCGGGACAGGGGTGGAGAGCAGTACTTC
CDR3aa: CASSARDRGGEQYF
v_gene: TRBV28
abundance: NA
j_gene: TRBJ2-7
d_gene: TRBD1

CDR3nt: TGTGCCAGTAGTATCGCGACAGGGGCCAATCAGCCCCAGCATTTT
CDR3aa: CASSIATGANQPQHF
v_gene: TRBV19
abundance: NA
j_gene: TRBJ1-5
d_gene: TRBD1

CDR3nt: TGTGCCAGCAGCGGGGGGTATAGCAATCAGCCCCAGCATTTT
CDR3aa: CASSGGYSNQPQHF
v_gene: TRBV5-8
abundance: NA
j_gene: TRBJ1-5
d_gene: NA

CDR3nt: TGTGCCAGCAGTTACTCTAGCGGGGGGTACGAGCAGTACTTC
CDR3aa: CASSYSSGGYEQYF
v_gene: TRBV6-2/TRBV6-3
abundance: NA
j_gene: TRBJ2-7
d_gene: TRBD2

CDR3nt: TGTGCCAGCTCACCACAGGGGAACGGCTACACCTTC
CDR3aa: CASSPQGNGYTF
v_gene: TRBV18
abundance: few
j_gene: TRBJ1-2
d_gene: NA

CDR3nt: TGTGCCAGCAGCTTATTCGGGGTGGGCAGAACTAACTCTGGCTACACCTTC
CDR3aa: CASSLFGVGRTNSGYTF
v_gene: TRBV7-9
abundance: NA
j_gene: TRBJ1-2
d_gene: NA

CDR3nt: TGTGCCAGTAGGCCGACAGGCCTCTATGGCTACACCTTC
CDR3aa: CASRPTGLYGYTF
v_gene: TRBV19
abundance: many
j_gene: TRBJ1-2
d_gene: NA

CDR3nt: TGTGCCAGTAGTATACTCAACTATGGCTACACCTTC
CDR3aa: CASSILNYGYTF
v_gene: TRBV19
abundance: NA
j_gene: TRBJ1-2
d_gene: NA

CDR3nt: TGTGCCAGTAGTATAGAAACGGGTCGTTCACCCCTCCACTTT
CDR3aa: CASSIETGRSPLHF
v_gene: TRBV19
abundance: NA
j_gene: TRBJ1-6
d_gene: NA

CDR3nt: TGTGCCAGCAGTTTCCTCCCCTGGGGGGACCTCTCTGGGGCCAACGTCCTGACTTTC
CDR3aa: CASSFLPWGDLSGANVLTF
v_gene: TRBV27
abundance: NA
j_gene: TRBJ2-6
d_gene: NA

CDR3nt: TGCGCCAGCAGTGATAGCGGCTCTGGAAACACCATATATTTT
CDR3aa: CASSDSGSGNTIYF
v_gene: TRBV10-1
abundance: NA
j_gene: TRBJ1-3
d_gene: NA

CDR3nt: TGTGCCAGCAGTTTACGACAGGGAAACACTGAAGCTTTCTTT
CDR3aa: CASSLRQGNTEAFF
v_gene: TRBV28
abundance: NA
j_gene: TRBJ1-1
d_gene: TRBD1

CDR3nt: TGTGCCAGCAGCTTGCGTGGTTCACCCCTCCACTTT
CDR3aa: CASSLRGSPLHF
v_gene: TRBV7-9
abundance: NA
j_gene: TRBJ1-6
d_gene: NA

CDR3nt: TGCGCCAGCAGTCGGGGTAGCGGGGTGAACACAGATACGCAGTATTTT
CDR3aa: CASSRGSGVNTDTQYF
v_gene: TRBV10-1
abundance: NA
j_gene: TRBJ2-3
d_gene: TRBD2

CDR3nt: TGTGCCAGCAGGGTTAGCGGGAAAAACATTCAGTACTTC
CDR3aa: CASRVSGKNIQYF
v_gene: TRBV28
abundance: NA
j_gene: TRBJ2-4
d_gene: TRBD2

CDR3nt: TGTGCCAGCAGCTCCTTCCGGGGGGAGCAGTACTTC
CDR3aa: CASSSFRGEQYF
v_gene: TRBV7-6
abundance: NA
j_gene: TRBJ2-7
d_gene: NA

CDR3nt: TGTGCCAGCAGCCGGACAGTCCTGAACACTGAAGCTTTCTTT
CDR3aa: CASSRTVLNTEAFF
v_gene: TRBV6-5
abundance: NA
j_gene: TRBJ1-1
d_gene: NA

CDR3nt: TGTGCCACGCACCGTGGGACTAGCGGGAGAAATGAGCAGTTCTTC
CDR3aa: CATHRGTSGRNEQFF
v_gene: TRBV28
abundance: NA
j_gene: TRBJ2-1
d_gene: TRBD2

CDR3nt: TGTGCCACCAGTGATCCACGTCGAGGGCCGGCAGATACGCAGTATTTT
CDR3aa: CATSDPRRGPADTQYF
v_gene: TRBV24-1
abundance: NA
j_gene: TRBJ2-3
d_gene: NA

CDR3nt: TGTGCCAGCAGAACTACCGCAGGGGGCCGAAATCAGCCCCAGCATTTT
CDR3aa: CASRTTAGGRNQPQHF
v_gene: TRBV27
abundance: NA
j_gene: TRBJ1-5
d_gene: TRBD1

CDR3nt: TGTGCCAGCAGTGAAAGGGGACTGAGTAACTATGGCTACACCTTC
CDR3aa: CASSERGLSNYGYTF
v_gene: TRBV2
abundance: NA
j_gene: TRBJ1-2
d_gene: NA

CDR3nt: TGTGCCAGCACGAGGTCTAACTATGGCTACACCTTC
CDR3aa: CASTRSNYGYTF
v_gene: TRBV14
abundance: NA
j_gene: TRBJ1-2
d_gene: NA

CDR3nt: TGTGCCAGCAGTCCGTTAGGGGACACAAGATTACTATTCGGTTCACCCCTCCACTTT
CDR3aa: CASSPLGDTRLLFGSPLHF
v_gene: TRBV28
abundance: NA
j_gene: TRBJ1-6
d_gene: NA

CDR3nt: TGTGCCAGCAGCTTGGGGCTTTACGGCAGGGACTATGGCTACACCTTC
CDR3aa: CASSLGLYGRDYGYTF
v_gene: TRBV5-5
abundance: NA
j_gene: TRBJ1-2
d_gene: NA

CDR3nt: TGTGCCAGTAGTATAGTCCCAGGACAGGGACGAGACTATGGCTACACCTTC
CDR3aa: CASSIVPGQGRDYGYTF
v_gene: TRBV19
abundance: NA
j_gene: TRBJ1-2
d_gene: TRBD1

CDR3nt: TGCAGTGCTAGTCCGCAGGGGGACTATGGCTACACCTTC
CDR3aa: CSASPQGDYGYTF
v_gene: TRBV20-1
abundance: NA
j_gene: TRBJ1-2
d_gene: TRBD1

CDR3nt: TGTGCCAGCAGCTCCGGGACAGGGGGCCACTATGGCTACACCTTC
CDR3aa: CASSSGTGGHYGYTF
v_gene: TRBV7-9
abundance: NA
j_gene: TRBJ1-2
d_gene: TRBD1

CDR3nt: TGTGCCAGCAGTTCCGGACAGGGGAGCTACGAGCAGTACTTC
CDR3aa: CASSSGQGSYEQYF
v_gene: TRBV6-5
abundance: NA
j_gene: TRBJ2-7
d_gene: TRBD1

CDR3nt: TGCGCCAGCAGTGGGGACAACCACTACGAGCAGTACTTC
CDR3aa: CASSGDNHYEQYF
v_gene: TRBV10-1
abundance: NA
j_gene: TRBJ2-7
d_gene: NA

CDR3nt: TGTGCCAGCAGAGGGGGTGTGGGGAACACTGAAGCTTTCTTT
CDR3aa: CASRGGVGNTEAFF
v_gene: TRBV5-4
abundance: NA
j_gene: TRBJ1-1
d_gene: NA

CDR3nt: TGTGCCAGCATAGAACAGGCCAATCAGCCCCAGCATTTT
CDR3aa: CASIEQANQPQHF
v_gene: TRBV2
abundance: many
j_gene: TRBJ1-5
d_gene: NA

CDR3nt: TGTGCCAGCAGCTTAGTACTAGCAGAGACCCAGTACTTC
CDR3aa: CASSLVLAETQYF
v_gene: TRBV7-6
abundance: NA
j_gene: TRBJ2-5
d_gene: NA

CDR3nt: TGCAGTGCTAGTCAAGGGGGCGCCGTCAATCAGCCCCAGCATTTT
CDR3aa: CSASQGGAVNQPQHF
v_gene: TRBV20-1
abundance: NA
j_gene: TRBJ1-5
d_gene: TRBD1

CDR3nt: TGTGCCAGCAGCTCCGGGGGTTTCTCTGGAAACACCATATATTTT
CDR3aa: CASSSGGFSGNTIYF
v_gene: TRBV7-9
abundance: NA
j_gene: TRBJ1-3
d_gene: NA

CDR3nt: TGTGCCACCAGTCTAGAAGGTGAGCAGTTCTTC
CDR3aa: CATSLEGEQFF
v_gene: TRBV24-1
abundance: NA
j_gene: TRBJ2-1
d_gene: NA

CDR3nt: TGTGCCAGCAGCTTAACTGGGACAGGCCCCCATGGCTACACCTTC
CDR3aa: CASSLTGTGPHGYTF
v_gene: TRBV7-6
abundance: NA
j_gene: TRBJ1-2
d_gene: TRBD1